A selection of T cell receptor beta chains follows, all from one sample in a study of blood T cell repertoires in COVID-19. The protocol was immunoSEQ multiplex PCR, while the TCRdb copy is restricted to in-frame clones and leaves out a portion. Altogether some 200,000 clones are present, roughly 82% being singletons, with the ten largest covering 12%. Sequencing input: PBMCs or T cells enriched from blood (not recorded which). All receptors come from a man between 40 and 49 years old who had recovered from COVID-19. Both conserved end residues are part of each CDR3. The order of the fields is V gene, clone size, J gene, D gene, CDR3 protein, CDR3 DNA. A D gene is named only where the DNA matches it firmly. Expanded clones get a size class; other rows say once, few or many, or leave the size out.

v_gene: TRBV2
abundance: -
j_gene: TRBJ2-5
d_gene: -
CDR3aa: CASIFRPPTAGLQETQYF
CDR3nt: TGTGCCAGCATTTTTCGTCCCCCCACGGCAGGCCTCCAAGAGACCCAGTACTTC

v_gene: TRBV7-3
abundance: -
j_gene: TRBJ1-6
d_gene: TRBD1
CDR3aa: CASSPTGYNSPLHF
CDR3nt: TGTGCCAGCAGCCCGACAGGGTACAATTCACCCCTCCACTTT

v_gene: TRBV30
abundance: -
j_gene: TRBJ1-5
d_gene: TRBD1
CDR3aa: CAWSRQGNQPQHF
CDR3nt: TGTGCCTGGAGTCGACAGGGGAATCAGCCCCAGCATTTT

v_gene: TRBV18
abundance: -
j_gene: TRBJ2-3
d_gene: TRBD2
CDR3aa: CASSPRLAGAGSTDTQYF
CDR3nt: TGTGCCAGCTCACCTCGGCTAGCGGGAGCCGGAAGCACAGATACGCAGTATTTT

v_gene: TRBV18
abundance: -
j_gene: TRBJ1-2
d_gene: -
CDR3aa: CASSPPSGDYGYTF
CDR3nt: TGTGCCAGCTCACCCCCATCAGGGGACTATGGCTACACCTTC

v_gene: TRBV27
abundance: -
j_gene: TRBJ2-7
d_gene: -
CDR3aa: CASSSSLGPAYEQYF
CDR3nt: TGTGCCAGCAGTTCCTCCCTGGGCCCCGCCTACGAGCAGTACTTC

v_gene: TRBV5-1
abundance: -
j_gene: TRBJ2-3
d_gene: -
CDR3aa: CASSFGGSGTDTQYF
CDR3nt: TGCGCCAGCAGCTTTGGCGGCTCTGGCACAGATACGCAGTATTTT

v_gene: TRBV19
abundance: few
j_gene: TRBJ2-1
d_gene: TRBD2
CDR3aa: CASSIGEGTRYNEQFF
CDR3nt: TGTGCCAGTAGTATAGGGGAGGGTACGCGTTACAATGAGCAGTTCTTC

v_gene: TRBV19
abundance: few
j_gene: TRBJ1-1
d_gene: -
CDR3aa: CASSWGWLSTEAFF
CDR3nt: TGTGCCAGTAGTTGGGGCTGGTTGAGCACTGAAGCTTTCTTT

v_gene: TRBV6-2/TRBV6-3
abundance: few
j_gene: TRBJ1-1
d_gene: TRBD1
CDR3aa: CASSPNRGTGETEAFF
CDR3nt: TGTGCCAGCAGCCCCAATCGGGGGACAGGGGAAACTGAAGCTTTCTTT

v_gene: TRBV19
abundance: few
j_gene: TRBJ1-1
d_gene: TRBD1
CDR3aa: CASSHGQGAGTEAFF
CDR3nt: TGTGCCAGTAGCCATGGACAGGGGGCGGGCACTGAAGCTTTCTTT

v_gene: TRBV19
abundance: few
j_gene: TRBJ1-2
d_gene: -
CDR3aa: CASSMAGSYGYTF
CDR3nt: TGTGCCAGTAGTATGGCAGGATCCTATGGCTACACCTTC

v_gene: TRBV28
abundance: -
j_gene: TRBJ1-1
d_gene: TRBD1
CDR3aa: CASSTGDRGHTEAFF
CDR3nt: TGTGCCAGCAGTACGGGGGACAGGGGCCACACTGAAGCTTTCTTT

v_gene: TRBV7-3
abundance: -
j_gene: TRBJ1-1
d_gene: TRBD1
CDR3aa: CASSLSGGEGTEAFF
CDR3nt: TGTGCCAGCAGCTTATCAGGGGGTGAGGGCACTGAAGCTTTCTTT

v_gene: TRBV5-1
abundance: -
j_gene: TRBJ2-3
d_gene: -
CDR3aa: CASANRVGTDTQYF
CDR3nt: TGCGCCAGCGCGAACAGGGTAGGCACAGATACGCAGTATTTT

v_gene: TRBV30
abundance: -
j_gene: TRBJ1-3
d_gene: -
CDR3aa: CAWSSGSGNTIYF
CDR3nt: TGTGCCTGGAGCTCAGGCTCCGGAAACACCATATATTTT

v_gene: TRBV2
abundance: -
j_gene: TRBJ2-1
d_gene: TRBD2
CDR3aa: CASRTSGTIYNEQFF
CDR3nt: TGTGCCAGCAGGACTAGCGGGACCATCTACAATGAGCAGTTCTTC

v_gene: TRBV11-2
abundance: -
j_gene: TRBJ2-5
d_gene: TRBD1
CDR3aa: CASSLISGQGAWTQYF
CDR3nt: TGTGCCAGCAGCTTAATCTCGGGACAGGGGGCTTGGACCCAGTACTTC

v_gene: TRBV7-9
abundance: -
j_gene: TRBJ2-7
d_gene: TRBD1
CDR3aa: CASSLFPRDRGYEQYF
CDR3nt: TGTGCCAGCAGCTTATTTCCCCGGGACAGGGGATACGAGCAGTACTTC

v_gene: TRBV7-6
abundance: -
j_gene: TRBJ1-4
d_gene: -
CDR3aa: CASTLGGGRDGDEKLFF
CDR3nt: TGTGCCAGCACCCTAGGGGGGGGTCGGGACGGGGATGAAAAACTGTTTTTT

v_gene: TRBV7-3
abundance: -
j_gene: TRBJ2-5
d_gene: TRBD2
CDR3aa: CASSLNGGSGETQYF
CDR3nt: TGTGCCAGCAGCTTAAACGGCGGGAGCGGAGAGACCCAGTACTTC

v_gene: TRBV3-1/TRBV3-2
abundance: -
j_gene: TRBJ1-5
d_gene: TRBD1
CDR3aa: CASSGRGQGFQPQHF
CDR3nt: TGTGCCAGCAGCGGGAGGGGACAGGGTTTTCAGCCCCAGCATTTT

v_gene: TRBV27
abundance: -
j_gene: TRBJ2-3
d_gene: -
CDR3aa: CASGGSDVPQYF
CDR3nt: TGTGCCAGTGGCGGATCTGACGTCCCGCAGTATTTT

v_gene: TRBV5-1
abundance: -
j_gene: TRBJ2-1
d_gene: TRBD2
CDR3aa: CASSLLAGRHNEQFF
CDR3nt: TGCGCCAGCAGCTTGTTAGCGGGAAGGCACAATGAGCAGTTCTTC

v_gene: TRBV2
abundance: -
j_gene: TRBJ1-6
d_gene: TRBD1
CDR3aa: CASEGTGGGRVSPLHF
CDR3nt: TGTGCCAGCGAAGGAACAGGGGGTGGAAGAGTTTCACCCCTCCACTTT

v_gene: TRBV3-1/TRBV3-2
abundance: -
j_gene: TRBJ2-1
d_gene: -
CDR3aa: CASRDIDNEQFF
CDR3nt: TGTGCCAGCAGGGACATCGACAATGAGCAGTTCTTC

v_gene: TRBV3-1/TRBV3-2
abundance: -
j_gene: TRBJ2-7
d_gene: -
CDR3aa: CATGSYEQYF
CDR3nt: TGTGCCACGGGTTCCTACGAGCAGTACTTC

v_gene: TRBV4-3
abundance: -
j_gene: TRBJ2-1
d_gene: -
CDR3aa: CASSQSDSYNEQFF
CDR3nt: TGCGCCAGCAGTCAATCGGACAGCTACAATGAGCAGTTCTTC

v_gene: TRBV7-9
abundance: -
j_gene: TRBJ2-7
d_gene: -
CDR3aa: CASRRDTNSYEQYF
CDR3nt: TGTGCCAGCAGACGGGACACCAACTCCTACGAGCAGTACTTC

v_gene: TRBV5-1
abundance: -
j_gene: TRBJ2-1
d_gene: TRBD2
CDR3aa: CASSPEPLAGVDEQFF
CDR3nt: TGCGCCAGCAGCCCGGAACCTTTAGCGGGAGTGGATGAGCAGTTCTTC

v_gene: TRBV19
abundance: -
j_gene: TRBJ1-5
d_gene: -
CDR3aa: CASTPGGVQGPQHF
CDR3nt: TGTGCCAGTACTCCGGGAGGGGTTCAAGGGCCCCAGCATTTT

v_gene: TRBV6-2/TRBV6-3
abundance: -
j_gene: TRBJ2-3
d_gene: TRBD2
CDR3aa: CASSYPGTSGRASMIDTQYF
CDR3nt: TGTGCCAGCAGTTACCCAGGGACTAGCGGGAGGGCCAGCATGATCGATACGCAGTATTTT

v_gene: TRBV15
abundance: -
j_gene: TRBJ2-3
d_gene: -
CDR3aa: CATSRGGTDTQYF
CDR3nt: TGTGCCACCAGCAGAGGAGGGACAGATACGCAGTATTTT

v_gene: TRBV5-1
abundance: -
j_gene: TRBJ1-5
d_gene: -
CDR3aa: CASSATGNSNQPQHF
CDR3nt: TGCGCCAGCAGCGCGACAGGTAATAGCAATCAGCCCCAGCATTTT

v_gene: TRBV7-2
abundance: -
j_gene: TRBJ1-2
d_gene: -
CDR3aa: CASSPISGQTYGYTF
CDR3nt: TGTGCCAGCAGCCCAATTTCCGGACAGACCTATGGCTACACCTTC

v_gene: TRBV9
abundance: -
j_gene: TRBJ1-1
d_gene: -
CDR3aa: CASSVGLSGSGNTEAFF
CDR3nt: TGTGCCAGCAGCGTAGGCTTAAGCGGGTCCGGGAACACTGAAGCTTTCTTT

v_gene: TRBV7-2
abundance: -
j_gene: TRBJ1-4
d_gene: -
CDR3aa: CASSFGGASEKLFF
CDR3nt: TGTGCCAGCAGCTTTGGGGGGGCTAGTGAAAAACTGTTTTTT

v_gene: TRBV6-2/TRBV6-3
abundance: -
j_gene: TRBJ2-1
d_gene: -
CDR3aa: CASSYGIGGTEQFF
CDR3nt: TGTGCCAGCAGTTACGGAATTGGGGGGACGGAGCAGTTCTTC

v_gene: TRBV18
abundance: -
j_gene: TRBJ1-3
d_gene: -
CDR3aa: CASSPQGEGNTIYF
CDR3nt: TGTGCCAGCTCACCACAGGGGGAAGGAAACACCATATATTTT

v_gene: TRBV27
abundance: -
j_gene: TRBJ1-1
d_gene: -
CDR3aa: CASSLYRVGTEAFF
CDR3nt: TGTGCCAGCAGTCTATACAGGGTAGGCACTGAAGCTTTCTTT

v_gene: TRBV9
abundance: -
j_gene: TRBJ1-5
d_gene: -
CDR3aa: CASSVGCRDSNQPQHF
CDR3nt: TGTGCCAGCAGCGTAGGTTGTCGGGATAGCAATCAGCCCCAGCATTTT

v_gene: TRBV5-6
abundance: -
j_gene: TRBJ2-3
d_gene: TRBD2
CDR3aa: CASSAGLAGGDTQYF
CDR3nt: TGTGCCAGCAGCGCGGGACTAGCGGGAGGAGATACGCAGTATTTT

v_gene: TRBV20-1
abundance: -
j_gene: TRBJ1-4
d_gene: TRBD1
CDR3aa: CSAGGGGTASEKLFF
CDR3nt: TGCAGTGCTGGTGGGGGTGGGACAGCCAGTGAAAAACTGTTTTTT

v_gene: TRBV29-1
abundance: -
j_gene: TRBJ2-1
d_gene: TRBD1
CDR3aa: CSVERRGDRYNEQFF
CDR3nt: TGCAGCGTTGAGAGGAGGGGGGACAGGTATAATGAGCAGTTCTTC

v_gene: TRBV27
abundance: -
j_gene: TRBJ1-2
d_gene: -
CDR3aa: CASSRVGVYSANYGYTF
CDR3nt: TGTGCCAGCAGCAGGGTTGGGGTTTACAGTGCTAACTATGGCTACACCTTC

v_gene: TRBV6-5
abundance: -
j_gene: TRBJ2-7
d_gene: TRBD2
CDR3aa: CASSYSIAGAYEQYF
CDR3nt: TGTGCCAGCAGTTACTCAATAGCGGGAGCGTACGAGCAGTACTTC

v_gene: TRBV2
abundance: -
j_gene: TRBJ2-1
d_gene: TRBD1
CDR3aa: CASSEGQGVYNEQFF
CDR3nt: TGTGCCAGCAGTGAAGGACAGGGGGTCTACAATGAGCAGTTCTTC